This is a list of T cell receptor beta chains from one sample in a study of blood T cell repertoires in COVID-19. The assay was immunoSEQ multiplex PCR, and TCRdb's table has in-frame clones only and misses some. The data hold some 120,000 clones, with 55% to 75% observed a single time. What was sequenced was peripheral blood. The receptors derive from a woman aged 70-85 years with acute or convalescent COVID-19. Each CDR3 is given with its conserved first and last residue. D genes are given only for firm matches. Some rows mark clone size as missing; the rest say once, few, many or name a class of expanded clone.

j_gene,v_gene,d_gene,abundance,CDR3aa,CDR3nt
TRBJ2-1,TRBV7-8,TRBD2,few,CASSPGLAGGMHEQFF,TGTGCCAGCAGTCCAGGACTAGCGGGGGGTATGCATGAGCAGTTCTTC
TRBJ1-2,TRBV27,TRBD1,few,CASSLSAGGNGYTF,TGTGCCAGCAGTTTATCGGCAGGGGGAAATGGCTACACCTTC
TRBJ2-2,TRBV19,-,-,CASSIRQLNTGELFF,TGTGCCAGTAGTATAAGACAGCTGAACACCGGGGAGCTGTTTTTT
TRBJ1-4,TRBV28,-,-,CASSLHNGVGNEKLFF,TGTGCCAGCAGTCTGCACAACGGGGTAGGGAATGAAAAACTGTTTTTT
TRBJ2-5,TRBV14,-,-,CASSHHRGGETQYF,TGTGCCAGCAGCCACCACAGGGGGGGAGAGACCCAGTACTTC
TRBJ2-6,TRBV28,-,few,CASSFFTGSSGANVLTF,TGTGCCAGCAGTTTTTTTACAGGGAGCTCTGGGGCCAACGTCCTGACTTTC
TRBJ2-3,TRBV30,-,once,CAWSVLEDTQYF,TGTGCCTGGAGTGTACTTGAAGATACGCAGTATTTT
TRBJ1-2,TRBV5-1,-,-,CASSSYRDGYTF,TGCGCCAGCAGCTCCTACAGGGATGGCTACACCTTC
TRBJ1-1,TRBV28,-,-,CASSPHRLNTEAFF,TGTGCCAGCAGCCCACATCGTTTGAACACTGAAGCTTTCTTT
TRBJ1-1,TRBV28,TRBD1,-,CASSSTGGRSEAFF,TGTGCCAGCAGTTCGACAGGGGGCAGGTCTGAAGCTTTCTTT
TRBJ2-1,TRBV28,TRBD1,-,CASSFGGGTGTYNEQFF,TGTGCCAGCAGTTTTGGGGGTGGGACAGGGACCTACAATGAGCAGTTCTTC
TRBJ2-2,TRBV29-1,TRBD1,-,CSVQDREVVTGELFF,TGCAGCGTCCAAGACAGGGAAGTCGTCACCGGGGAGCTGTTTTTT
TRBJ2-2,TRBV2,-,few,CASSEAVGSGELFF,TGTGCCAGCAGTGAAGCGGTCGGTTCCGGGGAGCTGTTTTTT
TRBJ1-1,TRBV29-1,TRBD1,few,CSVESLQGQGFF,TGCAGCGTCGAATCCCTCCAGGGACAGGGGTTCTTT
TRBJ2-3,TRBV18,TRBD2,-,CASSPLAGVSTDTQYF,TGTGCCAGCTCTCCTCTAGCGGGAGTGAGCACAGATACGCAGTATTTT
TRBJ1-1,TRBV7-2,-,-,CASSLGRLANTEAFF,TGTGCCAGCAGCTTAGGGCGACTCGCGAACACTGAAGCTTTCTTT
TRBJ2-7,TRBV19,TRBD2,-,CASARTSGYEQYF,TGTGCCAGTGCCCGGACTAGCGGATACGAGCAGTACTTC
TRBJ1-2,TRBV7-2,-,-,CASSPGLEGYGYTF,TGTGCCAGCAGCCCGGGGTTAGAGGGCTATGGCTACACCTTC
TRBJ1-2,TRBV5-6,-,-,CASSLAGPIWGYTF,TGTGCCAGCAGCTTAGCAGGGCCCATTTGGGGCTACACCTTC
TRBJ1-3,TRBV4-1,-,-,CASSLELYSGNTIYF,TGCGCCAGCAGCCTGGAGTTATACTCTGGAAACACCATATATTTT
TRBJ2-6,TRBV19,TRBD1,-,CASTVDRGGSGANVLTF,TGTGCCAGTACCGTGGACAGGGGGGGATCTGGGGCCAACGTCCTGACTTTC
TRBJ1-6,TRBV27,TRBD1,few,CASRTGDNSPLHF,TGTGCCAGCAGGACAGGGGATAATTCACCCCTCCACTTT
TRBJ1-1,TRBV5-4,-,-,CASSLIRDQNTEAFF,TGTGCCAGCAGCTTGATCAGGGATCAGAACACTGAAGCTTTCTTT
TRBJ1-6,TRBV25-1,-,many,CASSLGTWNSPLHF,TGTGCCAGCTCACTAGGTACTTGGAATTCACCCCTCCACTTT
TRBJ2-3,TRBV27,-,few,CASSPYRGGRTDTQYF,TGTGCCAGCAGTCCGTACAGGGGAGGCCGCACAGATACGCAGTATTTT
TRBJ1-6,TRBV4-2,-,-,CASSQAAAWNSPLHF,TGTGCCAGCAGCCAAGCGGCAGCGTGGAATTCACCCCTCCACTTT
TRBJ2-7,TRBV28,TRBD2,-,CASTGGRAGGEQYF,TGTGCCAGCACGGGGGGGAGGGCCGGGGGCGAGCAGTACTTC
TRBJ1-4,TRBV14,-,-,CASSQDTRVGQKLFF,TGTGCCAGCAGCCAAGATACGCGGGTCGGACAGAAACTGTTTTTT
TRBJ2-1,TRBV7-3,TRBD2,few,CASSLSGLAGYEQFF,TGTGCCAGCAGCCTTAGTGGACTAGCTGGCTATGAGCAGTTCTTC
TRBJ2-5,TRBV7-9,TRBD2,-,CASSSSGGLAGKEGTQYF,TGTGCCAGCAGCTCCTCAGGGGGACTAGCGGGGAAAGAGGGGACCCAGTACTTC
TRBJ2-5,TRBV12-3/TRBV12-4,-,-,CASTLGGAQYF,TGTGCCAGCACTTTAGGGGGGGCCCAGTACTTC
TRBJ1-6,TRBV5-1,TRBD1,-,CASSPGQVNSPLHF,TGCGCCAGCAGCCCGGGACAGGTTAATTCACCCCTCCACTTT
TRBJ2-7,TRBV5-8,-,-,CASGLWGVRGTYEQYF,TGTGCCAGCGGTCTCTGGGGGGTTCGAGGGACCTACGAGCAGTACTTC
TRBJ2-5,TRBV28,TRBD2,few,CASSLPHLAGQETQYF,TGTGCCAGCAGTTTACCCCATTTAGCGGGCCAAGAGACCCAGTACTTC
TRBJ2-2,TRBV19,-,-,CASSRSVVTGELFF,TGTGCCAGTAGTAGGTCAGTGGTCACCGGGGAGCTGTTTTTT
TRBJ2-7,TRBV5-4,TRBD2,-,CASSLDLARGEQYF,TGTGCCAGCAGCTTGGACCTAGCGCGGGGGGAGCAGTACTTC
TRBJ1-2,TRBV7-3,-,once,CASSPTGSPNYGYTF,TGTGCCAGCAGCCCAACGGGGAGCCCTAACTATGGCTACACCTTC
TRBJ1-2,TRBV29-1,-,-,CSVEDRGNYGYTF,TGCAGCGTTGAAGATAGGGGCAACTATGGCTACACCTTC
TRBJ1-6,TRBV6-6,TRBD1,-,CASSHGQGNSPLHF,TGTGCCAGCAGCCACGGACAGGGCAATTCACCCCTCCACTTT
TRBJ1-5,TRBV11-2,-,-,CASSLEGGRSNQPQHF,TGTGCCAGCAGCTTAGAAGGGGGAAGAAGCAATCAGCCCCAGCATTTT